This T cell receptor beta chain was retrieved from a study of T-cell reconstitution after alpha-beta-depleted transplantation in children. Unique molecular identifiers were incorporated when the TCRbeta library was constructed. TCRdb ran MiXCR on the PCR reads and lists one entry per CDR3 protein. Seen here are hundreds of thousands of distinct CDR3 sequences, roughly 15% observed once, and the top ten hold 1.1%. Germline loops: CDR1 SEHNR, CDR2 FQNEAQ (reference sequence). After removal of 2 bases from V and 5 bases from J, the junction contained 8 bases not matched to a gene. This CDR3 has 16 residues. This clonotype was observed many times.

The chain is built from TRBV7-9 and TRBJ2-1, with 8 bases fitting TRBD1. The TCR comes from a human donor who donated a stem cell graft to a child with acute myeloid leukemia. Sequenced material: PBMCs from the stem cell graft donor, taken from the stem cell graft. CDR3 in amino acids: CASSLLGRGLHNEQFF. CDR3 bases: TGTGCCAGCAGCTTACTTGGCAGGGGGCTACACAATGAGCAGTTCTTC.